This T cell receptor (beta chain) was identified during a study of T cell repertoires in cytomegalovirus infection. Overall study: It was the public TCR beta signatures that indicated both CMV infection and matching HLA type.

This clonotype was counted between two and nine times. The antigen remains undetermined. Each CDR3 protein gets one entry after TCRdb re-called the reads with MiXCR. The table includes about a million distinct CDR3 sequences, approximately 32% detected once. Per the germline V gene, CDR1 is DFQATT and CDR2 is SNEGSKA (reference sequence). The junction had 6 bases not matched to a gene; V was cut back by 2 bases and J by 8 bases. The CDR3 has 14 residues. Points from the study as a whole: Summed frequency of public TCR beta families distinguished CMV carriers with the relevant HLA.

The starting material was cultured CD8+ T cells from PBMCs, obtained from culture after CMV antigen stimulation. The V gene is TRBV20-1, the J gene TRBJ2-3; TRBD2 agrees at 11 bases. The TCR was taken from a human donor in good health (CMV status not recorded). Some clones in this sample may be carry-over from other donors' samples. Here the CDR3 reads CSARWLAGGRTQYF. As DNA, the CDR3 is TGCAGTGCTAGATGGCTAGCGGGGGGACGTACGCAGTATTTT.